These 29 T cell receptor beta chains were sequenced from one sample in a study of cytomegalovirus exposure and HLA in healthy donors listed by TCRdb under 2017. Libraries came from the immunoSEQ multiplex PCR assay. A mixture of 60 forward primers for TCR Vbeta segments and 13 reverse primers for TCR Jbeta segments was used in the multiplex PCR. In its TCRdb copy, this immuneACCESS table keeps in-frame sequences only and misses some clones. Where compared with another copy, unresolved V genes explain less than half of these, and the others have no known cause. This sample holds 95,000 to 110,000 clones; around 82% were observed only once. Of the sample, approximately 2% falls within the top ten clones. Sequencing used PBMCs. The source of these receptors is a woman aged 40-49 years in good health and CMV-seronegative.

CDR3 bases: TGTGCCAGCAGTTACTCGAATGCGGGGTACAATGAGCAGTTCTTC. This encodes CASSYSNAGYNEQFF. The V call is TRBV6-5, the J call TRBJ2-1; possible D gene TRBD2, 6 bases. This CDR3 comprises 15 residues. Trimming took 0 bases from V and 4 from J, leaving 10 bases between them. Germline V lookup: CDR1 MNHEY, CDR2 SVGAGI.

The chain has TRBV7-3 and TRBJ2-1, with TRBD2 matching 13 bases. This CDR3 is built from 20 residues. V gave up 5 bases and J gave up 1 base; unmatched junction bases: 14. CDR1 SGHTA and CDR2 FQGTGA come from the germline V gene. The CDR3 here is CASSPAKGLAGAPSYNEQFF. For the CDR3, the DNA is TGTGCCAGCAGCCCCGCAAAAGGACTAGCGGGAGCTCCATCCTACAATGAGCAGTTCTTC.

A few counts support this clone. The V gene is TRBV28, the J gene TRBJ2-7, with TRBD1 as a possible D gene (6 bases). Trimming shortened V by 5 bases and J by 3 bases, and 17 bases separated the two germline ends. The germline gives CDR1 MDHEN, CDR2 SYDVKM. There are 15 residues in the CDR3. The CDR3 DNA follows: TGTGCCAGCAGTCCTCCCCCGGGACACAGCTACGAGCAGTACTTC. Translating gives CASSPPPGHSYEQYF.

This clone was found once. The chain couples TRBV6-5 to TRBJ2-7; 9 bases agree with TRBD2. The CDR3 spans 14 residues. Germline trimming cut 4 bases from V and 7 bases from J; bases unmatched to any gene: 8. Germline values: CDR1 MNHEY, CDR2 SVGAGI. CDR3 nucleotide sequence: TGTGCCAGCAGTTGGAGCGGGAGGCCGTGGGAGCAGTACTTC. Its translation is CASSWSGRPWEQYF.

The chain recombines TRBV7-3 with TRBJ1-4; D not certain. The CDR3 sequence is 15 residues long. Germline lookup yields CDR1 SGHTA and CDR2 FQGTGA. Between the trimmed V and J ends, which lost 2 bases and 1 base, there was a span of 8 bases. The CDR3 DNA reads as TGTGCCAGCAGCTTACTCCCACTAACTAATGAAAAACTGTTTTTT. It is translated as CASSLLPLTNEKLFF. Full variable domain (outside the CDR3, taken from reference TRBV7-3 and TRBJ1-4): GAGVSQTPSNKVTEKGKYVELRCDPISGHTALYWYRQSLGQGPEFLIYFQGTGAADDSGLPNDRFFAVRPEGSVSTLKIQRTERGDSAVYLCASSLLPLTNEKLFFGSGTQLSVL.

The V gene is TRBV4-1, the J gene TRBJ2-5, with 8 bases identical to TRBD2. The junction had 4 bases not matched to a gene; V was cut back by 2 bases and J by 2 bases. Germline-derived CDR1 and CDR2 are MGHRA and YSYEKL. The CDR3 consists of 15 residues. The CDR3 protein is CASSQSRGGQETQYF. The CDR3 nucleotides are TGCGCCAGCAGCCAATCTCGGGGGGGTCAAGAGACCCAGTACTTC.

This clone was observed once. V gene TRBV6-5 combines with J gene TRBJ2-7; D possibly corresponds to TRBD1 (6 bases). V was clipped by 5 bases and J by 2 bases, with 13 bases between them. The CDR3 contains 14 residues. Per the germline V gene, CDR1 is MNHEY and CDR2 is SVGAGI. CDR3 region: CASSDNRDTYEQYF. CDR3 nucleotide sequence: TGTGCCAGCAGTGATAACAGGGATACCTACGAGCAGTACTTC.

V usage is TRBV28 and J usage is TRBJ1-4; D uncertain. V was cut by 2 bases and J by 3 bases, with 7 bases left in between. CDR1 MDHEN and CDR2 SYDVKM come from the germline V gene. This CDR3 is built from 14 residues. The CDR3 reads CASSLVPANEKLFF. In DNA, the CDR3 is TGTGCCAGCAGTTTAGTCCCGGCTAATGAAAAACTGTTTTTT. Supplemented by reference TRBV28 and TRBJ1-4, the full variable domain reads DVKVTQSSRYLVKRTGEKVFLECVQDMDHENMFWYRQDPGLGLRLIYFSYDVKMKEKGDIPEGYSVSREKKERFSLILESASTNQTSMYLCASSLVPANEKLFFGSGTQLSVL.

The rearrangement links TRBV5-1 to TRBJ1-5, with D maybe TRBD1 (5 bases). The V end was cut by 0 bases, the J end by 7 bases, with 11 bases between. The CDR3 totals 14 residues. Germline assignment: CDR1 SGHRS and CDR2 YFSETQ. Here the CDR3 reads CASSLVGEGQPQHF. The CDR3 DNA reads TGCGCCAGCAGCTTGGTAGGGGAAGGGCAGCCCCAGCATTTT.

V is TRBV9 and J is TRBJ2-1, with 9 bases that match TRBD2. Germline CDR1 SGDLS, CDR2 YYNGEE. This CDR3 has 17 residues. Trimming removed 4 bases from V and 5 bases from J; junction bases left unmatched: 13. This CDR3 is CASSPLPAGGTDNEQFF. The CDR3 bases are TGTGCCAGCAGCCCCCTCCCGGCGGGAGGGACAGACAATGAGCAGTTCTTC.

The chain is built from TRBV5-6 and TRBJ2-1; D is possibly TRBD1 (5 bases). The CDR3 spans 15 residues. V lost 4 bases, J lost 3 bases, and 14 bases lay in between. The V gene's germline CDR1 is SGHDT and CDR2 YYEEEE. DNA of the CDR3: TGTGCCAGCAGCGGCGGACAAGGTTTCTACAATGAGCAGTTCTTC. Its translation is CASSGGQGFYNEQFF.

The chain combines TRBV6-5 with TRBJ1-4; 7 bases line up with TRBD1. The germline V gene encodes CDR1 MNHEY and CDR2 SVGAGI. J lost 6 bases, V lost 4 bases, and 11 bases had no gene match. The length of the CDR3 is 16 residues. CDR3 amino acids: CASSFRTGTAYEKLFF. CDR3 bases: TGTGCCAGCAGTTTCCGGACCGGGACAGCGTATGAAAAACTGTTTTTT.

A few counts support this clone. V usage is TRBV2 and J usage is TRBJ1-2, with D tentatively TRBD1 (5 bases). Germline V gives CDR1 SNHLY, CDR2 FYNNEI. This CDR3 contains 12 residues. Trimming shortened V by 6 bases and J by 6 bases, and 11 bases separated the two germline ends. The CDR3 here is CASRYSGDGYTF. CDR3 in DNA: TGTGCCAGCAGGTATTCGGGGGATGGCTACACCTTC.

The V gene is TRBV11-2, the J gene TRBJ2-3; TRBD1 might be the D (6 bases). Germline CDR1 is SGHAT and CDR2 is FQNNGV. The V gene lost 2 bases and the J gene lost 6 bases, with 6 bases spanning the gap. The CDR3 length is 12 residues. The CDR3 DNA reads TGTGCCAGCAGCTTACAGGGGGATACGCAGTATTTT. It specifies CASSLQGDTQYF. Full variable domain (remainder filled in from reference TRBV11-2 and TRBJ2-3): EAGVAQSPRYKIIEKRQSVAFWCNPISGHATLYWYQQILGQGPKLLIQFQNNGVVDDSQLPKDRFSAERLKGVDSTLKIQPAKLEDSAVYLCASSLQGDTQYFGPGTRLTVL.

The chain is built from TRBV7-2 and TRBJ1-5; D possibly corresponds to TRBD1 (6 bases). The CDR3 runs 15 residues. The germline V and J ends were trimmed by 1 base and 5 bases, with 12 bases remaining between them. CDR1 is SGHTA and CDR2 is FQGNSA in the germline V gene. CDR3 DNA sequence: TGTGCCAGCAGCTTAGGAACAGGGCGGGATCAGCCCCAGCATTTT. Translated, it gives CASSLGTGRDQPQHF.

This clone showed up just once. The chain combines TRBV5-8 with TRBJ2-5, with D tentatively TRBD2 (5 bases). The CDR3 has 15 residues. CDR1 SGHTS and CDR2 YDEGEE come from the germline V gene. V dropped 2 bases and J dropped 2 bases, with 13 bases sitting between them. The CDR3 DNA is TGTGCCAGCAGCTTAACGCGTACTAGACAAGAGACCCAGTACTTC. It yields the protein CASSLTRTRQETQYF.

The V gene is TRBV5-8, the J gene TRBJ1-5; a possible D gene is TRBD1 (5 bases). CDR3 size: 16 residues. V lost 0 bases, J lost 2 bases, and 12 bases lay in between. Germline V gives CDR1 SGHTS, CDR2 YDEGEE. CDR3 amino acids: CASSLDGARGNQPQHF. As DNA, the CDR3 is TGTGCCAGCAGCTTGGATGGGGCTAGGGGCAATCAGCCCCAGCATTTT.

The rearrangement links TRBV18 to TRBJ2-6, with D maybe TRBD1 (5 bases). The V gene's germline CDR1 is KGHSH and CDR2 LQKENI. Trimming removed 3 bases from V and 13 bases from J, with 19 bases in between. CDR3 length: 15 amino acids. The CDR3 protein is CASSPPIGVREVLTF. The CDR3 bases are TGTGCCAGCTCACCCCCGATAGGGGTAAGGGAAGTCCTGACTTTC.

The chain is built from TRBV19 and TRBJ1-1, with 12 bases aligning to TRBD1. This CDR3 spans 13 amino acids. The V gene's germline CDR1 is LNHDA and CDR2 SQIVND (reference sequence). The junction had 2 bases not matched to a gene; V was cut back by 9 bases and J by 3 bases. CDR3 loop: CASRDRGHTEAFF. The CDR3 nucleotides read TGTGCCAGCAGGGACAGGGGGCACACTGAAGCTTTCTTT.

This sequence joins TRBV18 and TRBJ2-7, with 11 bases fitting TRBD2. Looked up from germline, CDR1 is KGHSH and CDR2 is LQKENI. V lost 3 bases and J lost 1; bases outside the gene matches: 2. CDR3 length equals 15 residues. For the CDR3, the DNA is TGTGCCAGCTCACCCACTAGCGGGAGTTCCTACGAGCAGTACTTC. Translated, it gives CASSPTSGSSYEQYF.

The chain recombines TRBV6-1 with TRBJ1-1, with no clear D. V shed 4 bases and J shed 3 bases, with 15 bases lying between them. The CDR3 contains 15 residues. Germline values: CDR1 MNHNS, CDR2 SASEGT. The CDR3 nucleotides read TGTGCCAGCAGTGCCAGACTACTGGGCGACACTGAAGCTTTCTTT. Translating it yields CASSARLLGDTEAFF.

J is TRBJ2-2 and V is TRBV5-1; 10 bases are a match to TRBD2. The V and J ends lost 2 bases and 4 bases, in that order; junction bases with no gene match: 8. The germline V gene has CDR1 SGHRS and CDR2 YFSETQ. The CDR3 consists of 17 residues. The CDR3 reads CASSFGSGRYGTGELFF. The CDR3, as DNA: TGCGCCAGCAGCTTTGGTAGCGGGAGGTACGGCACCGGGGAGCTGTTTTTT.

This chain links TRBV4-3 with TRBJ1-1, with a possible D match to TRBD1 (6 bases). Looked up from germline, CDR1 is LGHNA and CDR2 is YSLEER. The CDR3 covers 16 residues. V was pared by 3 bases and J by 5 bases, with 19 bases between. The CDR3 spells CASSHLGGRGWTEAFF. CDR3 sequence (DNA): TGCGCCAGCAGCCATCTGGGTGGCAGGGGCTGGACTGAAGCTTTCTTT.

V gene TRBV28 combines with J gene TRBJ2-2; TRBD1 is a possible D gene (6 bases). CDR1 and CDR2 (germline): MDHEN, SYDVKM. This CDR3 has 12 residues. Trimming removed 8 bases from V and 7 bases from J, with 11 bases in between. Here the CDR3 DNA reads TGTGCCAGCCGATACAGGGTCGGGGAGCTGTTTTTT. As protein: CASRYRVGELFF. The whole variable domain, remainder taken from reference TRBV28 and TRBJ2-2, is DVKVTQSSRYLVKRTGEKVFLECVQDMDHENMFWYRQDPGLGLRLIYFSYDVKMKEKGDIPEGYSVSREKKERFSLILESASTNQTSMYLCASRYRVGELFFGEGSRLTVL.

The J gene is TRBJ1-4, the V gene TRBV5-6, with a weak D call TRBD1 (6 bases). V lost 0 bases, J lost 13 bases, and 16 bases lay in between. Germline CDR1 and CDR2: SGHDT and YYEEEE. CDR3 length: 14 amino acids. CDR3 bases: TGTGCCAGCAGCTTGGTAGCAAAAGGGGGATTACTGTTTTTT. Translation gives CASSLVAKGGLLFF.

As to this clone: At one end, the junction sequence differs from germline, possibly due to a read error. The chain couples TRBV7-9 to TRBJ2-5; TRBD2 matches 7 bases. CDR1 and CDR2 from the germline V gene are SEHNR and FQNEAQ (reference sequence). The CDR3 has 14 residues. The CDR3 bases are TGTTCCAGCAGCTTAGATACCGGGAGGGAGACCCAGTACTTC. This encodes CSSSLDTGRETQYF.

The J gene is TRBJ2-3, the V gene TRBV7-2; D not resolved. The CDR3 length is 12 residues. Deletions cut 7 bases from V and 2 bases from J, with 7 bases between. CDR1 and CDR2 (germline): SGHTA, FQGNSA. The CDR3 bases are TGTGCCAGCAAATTCCTCACAGATACGCAGTATTTT. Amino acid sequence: CASKFLTDTQYF.

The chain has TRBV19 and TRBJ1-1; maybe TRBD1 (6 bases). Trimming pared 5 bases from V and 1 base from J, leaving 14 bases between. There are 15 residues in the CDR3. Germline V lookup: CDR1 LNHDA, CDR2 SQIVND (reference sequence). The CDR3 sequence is CASSGRDTGNTEAFF. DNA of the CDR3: TGTGCCAGTAGTGGCCGGGACACCGGGAACACTGAAGCTTTCTTT.

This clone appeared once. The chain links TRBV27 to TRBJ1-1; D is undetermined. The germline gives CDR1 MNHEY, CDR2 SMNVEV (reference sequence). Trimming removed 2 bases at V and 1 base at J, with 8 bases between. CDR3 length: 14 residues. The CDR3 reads CASSLSGQNTEAFF. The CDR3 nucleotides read TGTGCCAGCAGTTTAAGTGGCCAGAACACTGAAGCTTTCTTT.